These 27 T cell receptor beta chains share one sample of origin, sequenced in a study of blood T cell repertoires in COVID-19. Only in-frame clones appear in the TCRdb table, and some are missing; sequencing was by immunoSEQ multiplex PCR. This table has approximately 41,000 clones, around nine tenths appearing once. The specimen sequenced was peripheral blood. These receptors all come from a middle-aged woman with acute or convalescent COVID-19.

The chain couples TRBV9 to TRBJ1-3, with D uncertain. The CDR3 runs 15 residues. Germline-derived CDR1 and CDR2 are SGDLS and YYNGEE. V was cut by 4 bases and J by 0 bases, with 11 bases left in between. The CDR3 DNA reads as TGTGCCAGCAGCCCCGGACTGAACTCTGGAAACACCATATATTTT. Encoded protein: CASSPGLNSGNTIYF.

This chain joins TRBV9 and TRBJ2-3; 7 bases agree with TRBD2. This CDR3 is 16 amino acids long. Trimming removed 4 bases from V and 1 base from J; junction bases left unmatched: 9. Germline CDR1 SGDLS, CDR2 YYNGEE. This CDR3 reads CASSSQTRGGTDTQYF. For the CDR3, the DNA is TGTGCCAGCAGCTCACAGACCCGGGGGGGCACAGATACGCAGTATTTT. Full variable domain (missing parts from reference TRBV9 and TRBJ2-3): DSGVTQTPKHLITATGQRVTLRCSPRSGDLSVYWYQQSLDQGLQFLIQYYNGEERAKGNILERFSAQQFPDLHSELNLSSLELGDSALYFCASSSQTRGGTDTQYFGPGTRLTVL.

The chain is built from TRBV4-2 and TRBJ1-1; D uncertain. Trimming took 0 bases from V and 1 from J, leaving 3 bases between them. The CDR3 sequence is 13 residues long. Germline CDR1 reads LGHNA; CDR2 reads YNFKEQ. The CDR3, as DNA: TGTGCCAGCAGCCAAGAAGCGAACACTGAAGCTTTCTTT. As protein: CASSQEANTEAFF.

The chain links TRBV6-1 to TRBJ1-5, with D maybe TRBD1 (6 bases). V gave up 1 base and J gave up 7 bases, with 11 bases separating them. Per germline, CDR1 MNHNS and CDR2 SASEGT. The CDR3 sequence is 14 residues long. CDR3: CASSEERGGQPQHF. The DNA of the CDR3 is TGTGCCAGCAGTGAAGAAAGAGGGGGACAGCCCCAGCATTTT.

The CDR3 sequence: CASSDAESDRKSQYF. The CDR3, as DNA: TGTGCCAGCAGTGACGCCGAGAGTGACAGGAAGTCCCAGTACTTC. The V and J genes are TRBV28 and TRBJ2-5; D may be TRBD1 (6 bases). This CDR3 has 15 amino acids. The germline V gene has CDR1 MDHEN and CDR2 SYDVKM. Trimming shortened V by 5 bases and J by 9 bases, and 22 bases separated the two germline ends.

In this sample, this clone turned up once. This chain uses TRBV7-2 with TRBJ2-7; 15 nucleotides agree with TRBD2. Unmatched junction bases numbered 2, after V lost 5 bases and J lost 6 bases. This CDR3 contains 14 residues. Germline V gives CDR1 SGHTA, CDR2 FQGNSA. The CDR3 DNA reads as TGTGCCAGCAGCGAGGGACTAGCGGGAGGCGAGCAGTACTTC. Amino acid sequence: CASSEGLAGGEQYF. Supplemented by reference TRBV7-2 and TRBJ2-7, the full variable domain reads GAGVSQSPSNKVTEKGKDVELRCDPISGHTALYWYRQSLGQGLEFLIYFQGNSAPDKSGLPSDRFSAERTGGSVSTLTIQRTQQEDSAVYLCASSEGLAGGEQYFGPGTRLTVT.

This chain connects TRBV19 to TRBJ1-5; D ambiguous. Looked up from germline, CDR1 is LNHDA and CDR2 is SQIVND (reference sequence). The CDR3 covers 15 residues. The ends were cut back, 5 bases at V and 4 bases at J, with 15 bases in the middle. The CDR3 DNA sequence: TGTGCCAGTAGTCCCCAGGCAGTTACGAATCAGCCCCAGCATTTT. It is translated as CASSPQAVTNQPQHF.

The J gene is TRBJ2-3, the V gene TRBV27; no firm D call. CDR1 is MNHEY and CDR2 is SMNVEV in the germline V gene (reference sequence). This CDR3 comprises 13 residues. Trimming pared 7 bases from V and 2 bases from J, leaving 10 bases between. Here the CDR3 DNA reads TGTGCCAGCAACTCGGTCAACACAGATACGCAGTATTTT. The encoded protein is CASNSVNTDTQYF.

The chain recombines TRBV19 with TRBJ1-1, with D unclear. Trimming took 6 bases from V and 5 from J, leaving 10 bases between them. Germline-derived CDR1 and CDR2 are LNHDA and SQIVND (reference sequence). This CDR3 region has 12 residues. The CDR3 spells CASRAGETEAFF. The CDR3 bases are TGTGCCAGTAGAGCGGGAGAAACTGAAGCTTTCTTT.

The chain combines TRBV10-2 with TRBJ2-7; 9 bases align to TRBD1. CDR3 length: 15 amino acids. Per germline, CDR1 WSHSY and CDR2 SAAADI. Trimming removed 6 bases from V and 3 bases from J; junction bases left unmatched: 9. The chain's CDR3 is CASSAGTGRIYEQYF. CDR3 nucleotide sequence: TGCGCCAGCAGCGCCGGGACAGGGAGAATCTACGAGCAGTACTTC.

This clone is a singleton in its sample. J is TRBJ1-6 and V is TRBV7-3; D unclear. The germline V gene has CDR1 SGHTA and CDR2 FQGTGA. V was cut by 4 bases and J by 9 bases, with 7 bases left in between. The CDR3 has 12 amino acids. As DNA, the CDR3 is TGTGCCAGCAGCTCGATCGGTTCACCCCTCCACTTT. Translating it yields CASSSIGSPLHF.

This chain links TRBV6-5 with TRBJ1-6, with a weak D call TRBD1 (5 bases). Germline assignment: CDR1 MNHEY and CDR2 SVGAGI. The CDR3 totals 13 residues. V lost 7 bases and J 8 bases, leaving 12 bases between the germline ends. The CDR3 coding sequence is TGTGCCAGCATGGAGGGACCTGATTCACCCCTCCACTTT. Its protein product is CASMEGPDSPLHF.

J is TRBJ1-6 and V is TRBV9; D remains unclear. The CDR3 consists of 15 residues. V was pared by 7 bases and J by 5 bases, with 16 bases between. Germline V gene data show CDR1 as SGDLS and CDR2 as YYNGEE. The CDR3 region is CASSSEGIHNSPLHF. CDR3 nucleotide sequence: TGTGCCAGCTCCTCCGAGGGAATTCATAATTCACCCCTCCACTTT.

The chain has TRBV19 and TRBJ2-7, with 7 nucleotides matching TRBD2. The germline V gene encodes CDR1 LNHDA and CDR2 SQIVND (reference sequence). V was pared by 10 bases and J by 2 bases, with 8 bases of the junction left unmatched. CDR3 size: 13 residues. Written as DNA, the CDR3 is TGTGCCACCACGGGAGGCGTTGCCTACGAGCAGTACTTC. Its protein product is CATTGGVAYEQYF.

This chain joins TRBV19 and TRBJ1-5; D is undetermined. The CDR3 sequence is 15 residues long. V lost 4 bases to trimming and J lost 7 bases, with 17 bases between them. Germline lookup yields CDR1 LNHDA and CDR2 SQIVND (reference sequence). CDR3 bases: TGTGCCAGTAGTAGTCAAGGAGGGATGCGGCAGCCCCAGCATTTT. Its translation: CASSSQGGMRQPQHF.

The chain couples TRBV27 to TRBJ2-7; 10 bases map to TRBD2. The CDR3 has 15 amino acids. V shed 3 bases, J shed 7 bases, and the junction held 9 bases outside the gene matches. Germline CDR1 and CDR2: MNHEY and SMNVEV (reference sequence). The CDR3 spells CASSFGVAGGKEQYF. DNA of the CDR3: TGTGCCAGCAGTTTCGGGGTAGCGGGAGGAAAAGAGCAGTACTTC.

The V gene is TRBV2, the J gene TRBJ1-1; D perhaps matches TRBD1 (6 bases). The CDR3 loop spans 13 amino acids. Germline V gene sequence: CDR1 SNHLY, CDR2 FYNNEI. V was pared by 7 bases and J by 5 bases, with 14 bases between. The CDR3 reads CASNPRGWTEAFF. CDR3 nucleotide sequence: TGTGCCAGCAATCCGAGGGGGTGGACTGAAGCTTTCTTT.

V is TRBV19 and J is TRBJ2-3; 7 nucleotides align to TRBD1. The CDR3 covers 15 residues. CDR1 LNHDA and CDR2 SQIVND come from the germline V gene (reference sequence). V shed 2 bases and J 3 bases; nucleotides not matched to a gene: 5. CDR3 in DNA: TGTGCCAGTAGTATATCGTCGACAGGGACAGATACGCAGTATTTT. It translates to CASSISSTGTDTQYF.

CDR3 bases: TGTGCCAGCAGCTCCCGACTCTCTGGAAACACCATATATTTT. Its protein is CASSSRLSGNTIYF. This chain connects TRBV6-2 or TRBV6-3 to TRBJ1-3; D is uncertain. CDR1 and CDR2 (germline): MNHEY, SVGEGT. V was shortened by 6 bases and J by 0 bases, with 9 bases between the two germline ends. This CDR3 has 14 residues.

The rearrangement uses TRBV5-1 and TRBJ2-7, with D perhaps matching TRBD1 (6 bases). CDR3 length: 12 amino acids. Per the germline V gene, CDR1 is SGHRS and CDR2 is YFSETQ. The V end was cut by 4 bases, the J end by 7 bases, with 12 bases between. CDR3 protein: CASSLQGREQYF. CDR3 DNA sequence: TGCGCCAGCAGCCTACAGGGTCGGGAGCAGTACTTC.

V usage is TRBV18 and J usage is TRBJ2-6; the D gene is possibly TRBD2 (5 bases). The V and J ends lost 3 bases and 0 bases respectively, with 12 bases between them. The CDR3 loop spans 17 amino acids. Germline CDR1 and CDR2: KGHSH and LQKENI. The CDR3 spells CASSPARGDSGANVLTF. DNA for the CDR3: TGTGCCAGCTCACCCGCCCGGGGTGACTCTGGGGCCAACGTCCTGACTTTC.

This rearrangement joins TRBV5-1 to TRBJ2-7; 9 bases map to TRBD1. The CDR3 is 13 residues long. Germline assignment: CDR1 SGHRS and CDR2 YFSETQ. The trim removed 3 bases at V and 7 bases at J, leaving 5 bases unmatched. The CDR3, as DNA: TGCGCCAGCAGCTCCTTACAGGGGGCTGAGCAGTACTTC. Residues: CASSSLQGAEQYF.

This sequence joins TRBV4-3 and TRBJ2-3, with D possibly matching TRBD2 (7 bases). The length of the CDR3 is 17 residues. The V gene lost 0 bases and the J gene lost 1 base, with 14 bases spanning the gap. The germline CDR1 and CDR2 sequences are LGHNA and YSLEER. Written as DNA, the CDR3 is TGCGCCAGCAGCCAAGATTTGGGGGGGGCGGGCACAGATACGCAGTATTTT. It codes for CASSQDLGGAGTDTQYF.

The CDR3 reads CASSVGGGGAVETQYF. The CDR3 DNA reads as TGTGCCAGCAGCGTAGGAGGCGGGGGGGCGGTTGAGACCCAGTACTTC. V gene TRBV9 combines with J gene TRBJ2-5, with 9 bases lining up with TRBD2. The CDR3 is made up of 16 amino acids. V gave up 0 bases and J gave up 5 bases; unmatched junction bases: 8. From germline, CDR1 is SGDLS and CDR2 YYNGEE.

This clone is a singleton in its sample. This chain uses TRBV3-1 (or the pseudogene TRBV3-2) with TRBJ1-2, with D possibly TRBD1 on 5 matching bases. The CDR3 covers 11 residues. V gave up 1 base and J gave up 14 bases, with 11 bases separating them. From germline, CDR1 is LGHDT and CDR2 YNNKEL (reference sequence). The CDR3 DNA follows: TGTGCCAGCAGCCAAGGTGGGGCCGGTACCTTC. Protein: CASSQGGAGTF.

This chain links TRBV7-9 with TRBJ1-4; D may be TRBD1 (5 bases). V lost 5 bases and J 7 bases, leaving 14 bases between the germline ends. CDR1 and CDR2 from the germline V gene are SEHNR and FQNEAQ (reference sequence). The CDR3 is 14 residues long. The CDR3 DNA sequence: TGTGCCAGCAGCCTCGCGGCCGGGGGTGAAAAACTGTTTTTT. This gives the protein CASSLAAGGEKLFF.

CDR3 region: CASSARTGVNEQFF. The CDR3 coding sequence is TGTGCCAGCAGCGCCAGGACAGGGGTCAATGAGCAGTTCTTC. The chain links TRBV7-6 to TRBJ2-1; TRBD1 matches 9 bases. The CDR3 contains 14 residues. Germline CDR1 reads SGHVS; CDR2 reads FNYEAQ. After removal of 5 bases from V and 6 bases from J, the junction contained 5 bases not matched to a gene.